This T cell receptor beta chain was sequenced during a study of blood T cell repertoires in COVID-19. Turning to the study itself: The study drew acute and convalescent COVID-19 samples from the United States, Italy and Spain. Nucleic acid was either cDNA or gDNA, and it came from T cells, B-cell-depleted T cells, or PBMCs.

Per the original data handling: The assay estimated nucleated cells by amplifying reference gene primers. Repertoires were generated with immunoSEQ multiplex PCR, while TCRdb's copy carries only in-frame clones and drops some. The V and J calls and clone size come from that table; D and trimming were worked out from the DNA. Of a few hundred thousand clones in the sample, 89% are singletons; the top ten hold 5% to 7.5%. Trimming left V 3 bases short and J 9 bases short, with 6 bases between. CDR1 is LNHDA, CDR2 SQIVND, per germline (reference sequence). The CDR3 contains 11 residues. Sequenced input: peripheral blood. The V gene is TRBV19, the J gene TRBJ2-1, with D possibly matching TRBD2 (5 bases). The clonotype comes from a man younger than 35 who had recovered from COVID-19. CDR3: CASSIGIEQFF. In nucleotides, the CDR3 is TGTGCCAGTAGTATCGGGATTGAGCAGTTCTTC.